This T cell receptor beta chain was profiled in a study of blood T cell repertoires in COVID-19 (TCRdb year 2020). Describing the broader study: Samples from collaborators originated in the United States, Italy and Spain and spanned both the acute and convalescent phases of COVID-19. The material from the prospective study consisted of cDNA or gDNA derived from T cells, B-cell-depleted T cells, or PBMCs. Deeply sampled blood TCRbeta repertoires from subjects exposed to, actively infected with, or recovered from COVID-19 were included in the dataset. The repertoires were released in a freely available public database intended as a resource for research on the immune response to SARS-CoV-2. The samples were drawn from the first 160 participants of the ongoing ImmuneRACE study and from roughly 1,300 subjects provided by 6 global collaborators. The sample metadata nearly always contained a de-identified subject ID, COVID-19 status, age in years and sex. Where available, HLA class I and class II types were taken from metadata supplied by the sample provider and were not determined by assay-based typing. The paper as a whole reports these results and caveats: The amount of clinical and demographic metadata varied by source and participant and was provided uncurated.

The CDR1 and CDR2 encoded by the germline V gene (reference sequence) are LNHNV and YYDKDF. Reading from cysteine to phenylalanine, the CDR3 counts 15 amino acids. The entry retains the CDR3 DNA only, 45 bases that are in frame from base 1. V loses 0 bases, J loses 11 bases, and the germline ends lie 19 bases apart. Another Seattle source contributed samples from volunteer blood donors who had recovered from COVID-19. Collaborating institutions collected whole blood in K2EDTA tubes following their own protocols. For TCRbeta analysis, collaborator samples were shipped as frozen whole blood, as isolated PBMCs, or as DNA extracted from either sample type. On this clone itself: Its antigen has not been determined. No quality values exist for individual bases; no much larger clone is one base distant.

TCRbeta CDR3 regions were amplified from genomic DNA using the immunoSEQ Assay, a bias-controlled multiplex PCR. In the paper's pipeline: The number of nucleated cells in each sample was estimated by amplification of reference gene primers within the assay. To quantify the absolute abundance of each unique TCRbeta CDR3 rearrangement, sequence reads were collapsed and filtered. Productive Simpson clonality was computed per sample as the square root of Simpson's diversity index over productive rearrangements. Sourced from immuneACCESS, this table was stored by TCRdb with only in-frame sequences that have V and J called. A share of the clones is absent; for the studies checked, an unresolved V gene accounts for under half, and the remainder has no known explanation. That table supplies the V and J calls and clone size; D and trimming were determined from the DNA. The sample table holds under 250,000 clones, of which about four fifths were seen once. About 3% of the sample comes from the top ten.

The clonotype originates from a woman in her twenties or thirties who had recovered from COVID-19. Sequenced: peripheral blood. The rearrangement combines TRBV15 with TRBJ1-2; the D gene assignment is ambiguous. The base sequence is TGTGCCACCAGCAGAGACAAAATCCCGGGTGGGGAGTACACCTTC. Protein translation: CATSRDKIPGGEYTF.